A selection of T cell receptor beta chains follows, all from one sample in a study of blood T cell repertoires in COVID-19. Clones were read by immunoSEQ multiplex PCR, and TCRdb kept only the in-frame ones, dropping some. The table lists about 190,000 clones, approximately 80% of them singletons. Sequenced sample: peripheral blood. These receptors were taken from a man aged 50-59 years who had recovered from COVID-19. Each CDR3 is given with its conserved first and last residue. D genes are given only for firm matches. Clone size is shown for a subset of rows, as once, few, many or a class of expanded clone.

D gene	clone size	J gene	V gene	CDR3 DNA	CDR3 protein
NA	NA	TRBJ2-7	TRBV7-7	TGTGCCAGCAGCTTAGCCTCGGGCACGGGAGAGGCCTACGAGCAGTACTTC	CASSLASGTGEAYEQYF
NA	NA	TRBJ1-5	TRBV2	TGTGCCAGCAGTGCAGGGAATCAGCCCCAGCATTTT	CASSAGNQPQHF
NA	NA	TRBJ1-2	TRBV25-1	TGTGCCAGCAGTGAAGATGGGGGGGACTATGGCTACACCTTC	CASSEDGGDYGYTF
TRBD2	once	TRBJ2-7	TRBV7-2	TGTGCCAGCAGCTCCCCGACTAGCGGGAGGACCTACGAGCAGTACTTC	CASSSPTSGRTYEQYF
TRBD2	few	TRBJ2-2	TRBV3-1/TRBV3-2	TGTGCCAGCAGCCAAGACTGGCGGGAGAAGACCGGGGAGCTGTTTTTT	CASSQDWREKTGELFF
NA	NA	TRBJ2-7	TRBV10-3	TGTGCCATCAGTGACGGGAGCTCCTACGAGCAGTACTTC	CAISDGSSYEQYF
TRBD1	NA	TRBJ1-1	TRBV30	TGTGCCGGAACCACTATCCAGACAGGGGGAGCTGAAGCTTTCTTT	CAGTTIQTGGAEAFF
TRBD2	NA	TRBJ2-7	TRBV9	TGTGCCAGCAGCGTCGCTAGCGGGAGCTACTACGAGCAGTACTTC	CASSVASGSYYEQYF
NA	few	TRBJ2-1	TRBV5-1	TGCGCCAGCAGCCGTAACAATGAGCAGTTCTTC	CASSRNNEQFF
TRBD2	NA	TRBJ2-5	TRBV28	TGTGCCAGCACCAATACGGGGGGACCCCAAGAGACCCAGTACTTC	CASTNTGGPQETQYF
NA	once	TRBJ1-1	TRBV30	TGTGCCTGTGACCGTCTTGGACAGTCATATACTGAAGCTTTCTTT	CACDRLGQSYTEAFF
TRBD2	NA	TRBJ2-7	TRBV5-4	TGTGCCAGCAGCTTGGGGAGCGCGGGAGGGCCGCGAGAGCAGTACTTC	CASSLGSAGGPREQYF
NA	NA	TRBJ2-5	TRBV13	TGTGCCAGCAGCTTAGGGAGGGGGCAAGAGACCCAGTACTTC	CASSLGRGQETQYF